The present entry profiles one T cell receptor (beta chain) with its context. Germline V lookup: CDR1 SGHRS, CDR2 YFSETQ. V was shortened by 4 bases and J by 3 bases, with 13 bases between the two germline ends. The CDR3 runs to 15 residues. These data are taken from a study of blood T cell repertoires in COVID-19. Turning to the study itself: Whether acute or convalescent, the COVID-19 samples came from the United States, Italy and Spain. PBMCs, B-cell-depleted T cells, or T cells were the source of the cDNA or gDNA that made up the material.

As processed by the authors: Amplification from reference gene primers served as the basis for estimated nucleated cell counts. Profiled with immunoSEQ multiplex PCR; TCRdb holds only in-frame clones, not every one. The DNA gave D and trimming, while V, J and clone size come from that table. Of 85,000 or so clones in the sample, about 95% are singletons; the top ten hold about 4.5%. This sequence was found in a human donor with active COVID-19. The donor label of this sample is uncertain. The V call is TRBV5-1, the J call TRBJ1-4; possibly TRBD1 for D (6 bases). Sequencing was carried out using peripheral blood. In nucleotides, the CDR3 is TGCGCCAGCAGCCGCAGACAGGCGGCTAATGAAAAACTGTTTTTT. Translated: CASSRRQAANEKLFF.